Below are 27 T cell receptor beta chains sequenced from a single sample in a study of persistence of HIV-infected CD4 T cells. The libraries were made with immunoSEQ version 4 in survey mode. TCRdb's table, derived via immunoSEQ multiplex PCR, lists solely in-frame clones and lacks some. The data contain tens of thousands of clones, 75% to 80% of them singletons. No cognate antigen is known for these TCRs. Cells were stimulated with overlapping HIV-1 Gag 15-mer peptides. Sorted nonresponding memory CD4+ T cells were CD40L-negative, CD69-negative, CD45RO-high. Sample: CD4+ T cells sorted from PBMCs after approximately 19-hour stimulation, taken from a patient who received antiretroviral therapy. The origin of the receptors is an adult man with HIV who was CMV-seropositive.

The gene calls are TRBV27 and TRBJ2-1; 10 bases fit TRBD2. Losses at the gene ends were 5 bases for V and 8 bases for J; bases not matched to a gene: 9. In germline, CDR1 is MNHEY, CDR2 SMNVEV (reference sequence). This CDR3 is 15 amino acids long. The DNA for the CDR3 is TGTGCCAGCAGTGCACCGACTAGCGGGTTGTATGAGCAGTTCTTC. Protein sequence: CASSAPTSGLYEQFF.

The chain recombines TRBV29-1 with TRBJ1-6; D is undetermined. The V and J ends lost 4 bases and 5 bases respectively, with 9 bases between them. The length of the CDR3 is 13 residues. Germline V gene lookup returns CDR1 SQVTM and CDR2 ANQGSEA. The CDR3 region is CSVAHGDNSPLHF. CDR3 in DNA: TGCAGCGTTGCACACGGGGATAATTCACCCCTCCACTTT. Looking up the rest from reference TRBV29-1 and TRBJ1-6 gives the full variable domain: SAVISQKPSRDICQRGTSLTIQCQVDSQVTMMFWYRQQPGQSLTLIATANQGSEATYESGFVIDKFPISRPNLTFSTLTVSNMSPEDSSIYLCSVAHGDNSPLHFGNGTRLTVT.

The CDR3 reads CASSASGGYNEQFF. CDR3 sequence (DNA): TGCGCCAGCAGCGCTAGCGGGGGCTACAATGAGCAGTTCTTC. V usage is TRBV5-1 and J usage is TRBJ2-1; 10 nucleotides align to TRBD2. The CDR3 is 14 residues long. CDR1 SGHRS and CDR2 YFSETQ come from the germline V gene. V was clipped by 4 bases and J by 3 bases; unmatched bases: 1.

This clone was observed once. The rearrangement joins TRBV7-2 to TRBJ2-7, with D perhaps matching TRBD1 (5 bases). This CDR3 has 15 amino acids. V dropped 1 base and J dropped 4 bases, with 14 bases sitting between them. Germline values: CDR1 SGHTA, CDR2 FQGNSA. The CDR3 nucleotides are TGTGCCAGCAGCTTAGGCCGAGGAGACAGATACGAGCAGTACTTC. Translation: CASSLGRGDRYEQYF.

The chain recombines TRBV11-3 with TRBJ2-2; no definite D call. The V end was cut by 2 bases, the J end by 1 base, with 8 bases between. Germline CDR1 SGHNT, CDR2 YENEEA. The CDR3 spans 15 residues. The CDR3 coding sequence is TGTGCCAGCAGCTTACGTTACAGGAACACCGGGGAGCTGTTTTTT. Protein: CASSLRYRNTGELFF.

The genes are TRBV5-1 and TRBJ1-6, with D possibly being TRBD1 (6 bases). V was shortened by 4 bases and J by 4 bases, with 15 bases between the two germline ends. The CDR3 contains 16 residues. In germline, CDR1 is SGHRS, CDR2 YFSETQ. CDR3 coding DNA: TGCGCCAGCAGCAAACTTCAGACAGGTTATAATTCACCCCTCCACTTT. Translated: CASSKLQTGYNSPLHF.

The chain has TRBV15 and TRBJ1-4; D unresolved. Trimming cost V 0 bases and J 7 bases, with 6 bases left between them. This CDR3 has 13 residues. Germline CDR1 is LNHNV and CDR2 is YYDKDF (reference sequence). CDR3 protein: CATSRDPGEKLFF. CDR3 nucleotide sequence: TGTGCCACCAGCAGAGATCCGGGTGAAAAACTGTTTTTT.

The rearrangement uses TRBV12-3 or TRBV12-4 and TRBJ1-1, with a possible D match to TRBD1 (5 bases). The CDR3 is made up of 13 amino acids. Trimming cost V 1 base and J 4 bases, with 7 bases left between them. CDR3 DNA: TGTGCCAGCAGTTTAGGGGGGGGCACTGAAGCTTTCTTT. It translates to CASSLGGGTEAFF.

The chain joins TRBV3-1 (or the pseudogene TRBV3-2) to TRBJ1-1; D is perhaps TRBD1 (6 bases). V lost 1 base and J 6 bases, leaving 12 bases between the germline ends. Germline-derived CDR1 and CDR2 are LGHDT and YNNKEL (reference sequence). The CDR3 has 14 residues. The CDR3 loop reads CASSQGVGTSEAFF. DNA of the CDR3: TGTGCCAGCAGCCAAGGGGTAGGGACATCTGAAGCTTTCTTT.

This clone was counted once. The chain employs TRBV7-9 and TRBJ1-1; D is unclear. Deletions cut 3 bases from V and 0 bases from J, with 11 bases between. Germline V gene lookup returns CDR1 SEHNR and CDR2 FQNEAQ (reference sequence). This CDR3 has 15 residues. In nucleotides, the CDR3 is TGTGCCAGCAGCTTCCCTGAAAGACTGAACACTGAAGCTTTCTTT. Translated: CASSFPERLNTEAFF.

The chain joins TRBV2 to TRBJ1-4; no firm D call. Looked up from germline, CDR1 is SNHLY and CDR2 is FYNNEI. CDR3 size: 13 residues. V gave up 11 bases and J gave up 2 bases, with 12 bases separating them. The CDR3 DNA reads as TGTGCCTCCCGACGAGGGACTAATGAAAAACTGTTTTTT. It translates to CASRRGTNEKLFF.

In nucleotides, the CDR3 is TGCGCCAGCAGCCAAGGCGGCAGGGAAACAGATACGCAGTATTTT. Translated: CASSQGGRETDTQYF. This chain joins TRBV4-1 and TRBJ2-3; tentative D call: TRBD1 (5 bases). The germline CDR1 and CDR2 sequences are MGHRA and YSYEKL. The CDR3 consists of 15 residues. Trimming left V 1 base short and J 3 bases short, with 11 bases between.

The chain is built from TRBV4-3 and TRBJ1-2; D is unresolved. Trimming pared 0 bases from V and 8 bases from J, leaving 16 bases between. The CDR3 extends over 15 amino acids. Germline CDR1 reads LGHNA; CDR2 reads YSLEER. The CDR3 loop reads CASSQERSMSSGYTF. CDR3 in DNA: TGCGCCAGCAGCCAAGAAAGGAGCATGTCAAGCGGCTACACCTTC.

V gene TRBV5-5 combines with J gene TRBJ1-1; no definite D call. CDR1 is SGHKS and CDR2 is YYEKEE in the germline V gene (reference sequence). The V gene lost 4 bases and the J gene lost 7 bases, with 8 bases spanning the gap. This CDR3 has 11 amino acids. The CDR3 sequence: CASSASFEAFF. The CDR3 DNA reads as TGTGCCAGCAGCGCCTCTTTTGAAGCTTTCTTT.

The V and J genes are TRBV11-1 and TRBJ2-7; D is undetermined. Germline V CDR1 and CDR2: SGHAT, FQDESV (reference sequence). The CDR3 is made up of 16 amino acids. Deletions cut 0 bases from V and 2 bases from J, with 14 bases between. CDR3 amino acids: CASSLARLGETYEQYF. The CDR3 nucleotides read TGTGCCAGCAGCTTAGCGCGGCTAGGTGAGACCTACGAGCAGTACTTC.

The V and J genes are TRBV6-6 and TRBJ2-2; 8 nucleotides align to TRBD2. V dropped 5 bases and J dropped 4; count of bases not matched to a gene: 18. The CDR3 length is 19 residues. Germline V gene data show CDR1 as MNHNY and CDR2 as SVGAGI (reference sequence). The CDR3 loop reads CASSRSGYLAAGGTGELFF. The CDR3 DNA is TGTGCCAGCAGTCGGAGCGGGTATCTCGCTGCGGGGGGCACCGGGGAGCTGTTTTTT.

The chain combines TRBV19 with TRBJ2-5; TRBD1 is a possible D gene (6 bases). Germline V gene lookup returns CDR1 LNHDA and CDR2 SQIVND (reference sequence). Trimming cost V 7 bases and J 5 bases, with 20 bases left between them. This CDR3 is 15 amino acids long. The CDR3 coding sequence is TGTGCCAGTACCCAAGGGGGACCGGGGTGGGAGACCCAGTACTTC. This translates into CASTQGGPGWETQYF.

V usage is TRBV30 and J usage is TRBJ1-5; no reliable D call. The germline CDR1 and CDR2 sequences are GTSNPN and SVGIG (reference sequence). V was clipped by 5 bases and J by 3 bases, with 11 bases between them. The CDR3 is 13 amino acids. This CDR3 reads CAWDSAYNQPQHF. CDR3 nucleotides: TGTGCCTGGGACTCAGCCTACAATCAGCCCCAGCATTTT.

This clone was recorded a few times. V and J are TRBV2 and TRBJ1-3; tentatively, D is TRBD1 (5 bases). The CDR3 has 14 residues. CDR1 and CDR2 from the germline V gene are SNHLY and FYNNEI. V lost 7 bases, J lost 8 bases, and 18 bases lay in between. The chain's CDR3 is CASMILQGGDTIYF. The CDR3, as DNA: TGTGCCAGCATGATCCTGCAGGGTGGGGACACCATATATTTT. The full variable domain, with the rest looked up from reference TRBV2 and TRBJ1-3, is EPEVTQTPSHQVTQMGQEVILRCVPISNHLYFYWYRQILGQKVEFLVSFYNNEISEKSEIFDDQFSVERPDGSNFTLKIRSTKLEDSAMYFCASMILQGGDTIYFGEGSWLTVV.

This clone showed up just a few times. CDR3 loop: CASSGRQESSNQPQHF. The CDR3 coding sequence is TGTGCCAGCAGTGGCCGACAGGAATCAAGCAATCAGCCCCAGCATTTT. V gene TRBV6-1 combines with J gene TRBJ1-5; a weak D match, TRBD1 (6 bases). V lost 4 bases, J lost 1 base, and 14 bases lay in between. Germline CDR1 and CDR2: MNHNS and SASEGT. The CDR3 has 16 amino acids.

This chain connects TRBV4-2 to TRBJ1-5, with D unresolved. The V gene's germline CDR1 is LGHNA and CDR2 YNFKEQ. The V and J ends lost 3 bases and 0 bases respectively, with 3 bases between them. The length of the CDR3 is 13 residues. The CDR3: CASSHNSNQPQHF. In DNA, the CDR3 is TGTGCCAGCAGCCACAATAGCAATCAGCCCCAGCATTTT.

With respect to this clone: Within the sample, other DNA sequences also encode this same CDR3. This sequence joins TRBV5-1 and TRBJ1-2; D not certain. Trimming stripped 3 bases from V and 2 bases from J, with 8 bases between. Germline-derived CDR1 and CDR2 are SGHRS and YFSETQ. The CDR3 sequence is 13 residues long. CDR3 nucleotides: TGCGCCAGCAGCTCTGGGATCAACTATGGCTACACCTTC. Protein: CASSSGINYGYTF. The whole variable domain, filled in from reference TRBV5-1 and TRBJ1-2, reads KAGVTQTPRYLIKTRGQQVTLSCSPISGHRSVSWYQQTPGQGLQFLFEYFSETQRNKGNFPGRFSGRQFSNSRSEMNVSTLELGDSALYLCASSSGINYGYTFGSGTRLTVV.

The chain is built from TRBV4-1 and TRBJ1-1; no clear D gene. The germline gives CDR1 MGHRA, CDR2 YSYEKL. V was shortened by 2 bases and J by 6 bases, with 19 bases between the two germline ends. The CDR3 extends over 16 amino acids. The CDR3 here is CASSQSWAQPSSEAFF. The CDR3 DNA reads TGCGCCAGCAGCCAATCCTGGGCCCAGCCAAGTTCTGAAGCTTTCTTT.

Judged by abundance, this clone is medium-sized. This rearrangement joins TRBV7-9 to TRBJ1-3; D unresolved. Germline V gene lookup returns CDR1 SEHNR and CDR2 FQNEAQ (reference sequence). V lost 5 bases, J lost 9 bases, and 17 bases lay in between. CDR3 length: 14 residues. The chain's CDR3 is CASSPAEARSTIYF. The CDR3 DNA reads as TGTGCCAGCAGCCCGGCGGAGGCGAGAAGCACCATATATTTT.

The chain combines TRBV15 with TRBJ2-2; the D gene is possibly TRBD1 (5 bases). The length of the CDR3 is 17 residues. In germline, CDR1 is LNHNV, CDR2 YYDKDF (reference sequence). Trimming pared 1 base from V and 4 bases from J, leaving 16 bases between. The CDR3 DNA reads as TGTGCCACCAGCAGAGGCGGCGACGGCAGGGTCACCGGGGAGCTGTTTTTT. It specifies CATSRGGDGRVTGELFF.

The rearrangement links TRBV16 to TRBJ2-5; 10 bases match TRBD1. The CDR3 loop spans 16 amino acids. After removal of 5 bases from V and 1 base from J, the junction contained 7 bases not matched to a gene. CDR1 KGHSY and CDR2 FQNENV come from the germline V gene. CDR3 protein: CASSEDRGHFQETQYF. DNA of the CDR3: TGTGCCAGCAGCGAAGACAGGGGGCATTTCCAAGAGACCCAGTACTTC.

V is TRBV5-5 and J is TRBJ1-2; D call uncertain. The germline V gene encodes CDR1 SGHKS and CDR2 YYEKEE (reference sequence). This CDR3 contains 15 residues. The V end was cut by 0 bases, the J end by 3 bases, with 12 bases between. The CDR3 region is CASSLESRSHYGYTF. In DNA, the CDR3 is TGTGCCAGCAGCTTGGAGTCGAGAAGTCACTATGGCTACACCTTC.